This T cell receptor (beta chain) was captured by sequencing in a study of cytomegalovirus exposure and HLA in healthy donors. Primers for the PCR totalled 60 Vbeta and 13 Jbeta. Using immunoSEQ multiplex PCR, the repertoire was profiled, and TCRdb retains in-frame clones only, with some absent. The sample has 110,000 to 150,000 clones, approximately 80% seen once. CDR3 length: 12 residues. Trimming shortened V by 5 bases and J by 4 bases, and 7 bases separated the two germline ends. The germline CDR1 and CDR2 sequences are MNHEY and SMNVEV (reference sequence). With regard to this clone: Antigen unknown.

Study findings and constraints: A later analysis found common viral pathogens apparently linked to several of the most significant clusters. Specific recognition of CMV antigens was confirmed in vitro for three chains (all CMV-associated). Researchers catalogued about 160 TCR beta chains as cytomegalovirus-associated. Near-uniform donor sequencing depth was presumed by presence/absence analyses.

Specimen: PBMCs. The source is a male donor in good health and CMV-seronegative. This chain joins TRBV27 and TRBJ2-3; D gene uncertain. This CDR3 is CASSMASDTQYF. DNA of the CDR3: TGTGCCAGCAGTATGGCTTCAGATACGCAGTATTTT.